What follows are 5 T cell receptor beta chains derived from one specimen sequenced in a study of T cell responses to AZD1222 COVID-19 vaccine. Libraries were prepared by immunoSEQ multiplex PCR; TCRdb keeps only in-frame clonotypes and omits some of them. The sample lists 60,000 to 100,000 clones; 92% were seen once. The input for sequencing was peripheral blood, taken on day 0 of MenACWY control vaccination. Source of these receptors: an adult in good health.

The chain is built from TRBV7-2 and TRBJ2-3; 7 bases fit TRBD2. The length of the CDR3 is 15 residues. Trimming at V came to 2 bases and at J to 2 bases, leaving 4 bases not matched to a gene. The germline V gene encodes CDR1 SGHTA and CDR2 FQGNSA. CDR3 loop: CASSLSGGDTDTQYF. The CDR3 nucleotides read TGTGCCAGCAGCTTATCGGGAGGTGACACAGATACGCAGTATTTT.

The CDR3 DNA reads TGTGCCAGCAGTGATATATACAGAGGGGGTCCGAACACCGGGGAGCTGTTTTTT. Amino acid sequence: CASSDIYRGGPNTGELFF. This chain joins TRBV2 and TRBJ2-2, with D possibly TRBD1 on 6 matching bases. This CDR3 has 18 residues. The V end was cut by 3 bases, the J end by 0 bases, with 17 bases between. The germline gives CDR1 SNHLY, CDR2 FYNNEI.

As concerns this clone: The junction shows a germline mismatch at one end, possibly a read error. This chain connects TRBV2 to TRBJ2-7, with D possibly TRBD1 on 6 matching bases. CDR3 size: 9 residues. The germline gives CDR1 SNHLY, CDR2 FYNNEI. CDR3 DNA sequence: TGTGCCAGCCCGGACGGGACAAACTTC. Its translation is CASPDGTNF. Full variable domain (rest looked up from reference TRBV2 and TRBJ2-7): EPEVTQTPSHQVTQMGQEVILRCVPISNHLYFYWYRQILGQKVEFLVSFYNNEISEKSEIFDDQFSVERPDGSNFTLKIRSTKLEDSAMYFCASPDGTNFGPGTRLTVT.

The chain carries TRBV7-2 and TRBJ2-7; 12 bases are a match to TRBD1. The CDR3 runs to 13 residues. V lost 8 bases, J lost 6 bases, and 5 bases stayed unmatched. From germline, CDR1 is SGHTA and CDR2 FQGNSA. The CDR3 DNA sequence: TGTGCCAGCCGCGGGGGACAGGGGGCCGAGCAGTACTTC. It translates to CASRGGQGAEQYF. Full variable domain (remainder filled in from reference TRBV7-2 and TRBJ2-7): GAGVSQSPSNKVTEKGKDVELRCDPISGHTALYWYRQSLGQGLEFLIYFQGNSAPDKSGLPSDRFSAERTGGSVSTLTIQRTQQEDSAVYLCASRGGQGAEQYFGPGTRLTVT.

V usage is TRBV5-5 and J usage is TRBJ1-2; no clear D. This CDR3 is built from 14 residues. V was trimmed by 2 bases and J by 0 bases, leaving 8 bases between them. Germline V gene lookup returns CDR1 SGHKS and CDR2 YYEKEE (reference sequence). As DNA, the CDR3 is TGTGCCAGCAGCTTAGCAGAGTCTAACTATGGCTACACCTTC. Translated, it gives CASSLAESNYGYTF.